Presented here are 18 T cell receptor beta chains from one specimen sequenced in a study of cytomegalovirus exposure and HLA in healthy donors. 13 Jbeta primers and 60 Vbeta primers were used for the PCR. Sequencing used immunoSEQ multiplex PCR; TCRdb keeps in-frame clones, though not all of them. Of fewer than 100,000 clones in the sample, 7.6% were seen once. The sequencing input was PBMCs. The receptors derive from a man aged 45-65 years in good health and CMV-seronegative.

This chain uses TRBV5-5 with TRBJ2-2, with D perhaps TRBD2 (5 bases). The CDR3 spans 15 residues. Trimming left V 4 bases short and J 1 base short, with 11 bases between. CDR1 and CDR2 from the germline V gene are SGHKS and YYEKEE (reference sequence). The DNA for the CDR3 is TGTGCCAGCAGCAGCGGACGGCGGAACACCGGGGAGCTGTTTTTT. It is translated as CASSSGRRNTGELFF.

This chain connects TRBV19 to TRBJ2-6; the D gene is possibly TRBD2 (5 bases). Per germline, CDR1 LNHDA and CDR2 SQIVND (reference sequence). V gave up 9 bases and J gave up 0 bases, with 15 bases separating them. This CDR3 has 16 amino acids. Here the CDR3 DNA reads TGTGCCAGCCATCCGGGATCGAGCTCTGGGGCCAACGTCCTGACTTTC. Encoded protein: CASHPGSSSGANVLTF.

The rearrangement links TRBV4-1 to TRBJ2-7, with a weak D call TRBD1 (6 bases). Per germline, CDR1 MGHRA and CDR2 YSYEKL. V was trimmed by 4 bases and J by 5 bases, leaving 12 bases between them. The CDR3 runs to 13 residues. CDR3 in DNA: TGCGCCAGCAGCCTCGACTCAGGGGACGAGCAGTACTTC. Translation: CASSLDSGDEQYF.

This sequence joins TRBV28 and TRBJ2-7; D may be TRBD1 (7 bases). Trimming pared 5 bases from V and 7 bases from J, leaving 18 bases between. Germline V gives CDR1 MDHEN, CDR2 SYDVKM. The CDR3 spans 14 residues. CDR3 amino acids: CASSEGGTVAEQYF. CDR3 nucleotides: TGTGCCAGCAGTGAAGGCGGGACAGTGGCAGAGCAGTACTTC.

This clone was found a few times. CDR3 DNA: TGTGCCAGCAGTCCGGGAACCGGGAGGAGCAATCAGCCCCAGCATTTT. The encoded protein is CASSPGTGRSNQPQHF. The J gene is TRBJ1-5, the V gene TRBV2; no clear D. The length of the CDR3 is 16 residues. Germline V lookup: CDR1 SNHLY, CDR2 FYNNEI. Trimming removed 5 bases at V and 1 base at J, with 15 bases between.

This clone was detected only a few times. The rearrangement joins TRBV15 to TRBJ2-5, with D maybe TRBD1 (6 bases). The germline CDR1 and CDR2 sequences are LNHNV and YYDKDF (reference sequence). Trimming pared 0 bases from V and 10 bases from J, leaving 12 bases between. CDR3 length: 13 amino acids. The CDR3 bases are TGTGCCACCAGCAGAGATAAGGGACATGGCCAGTACTTC. Its protein is CATSRDKGHGQYF. Complete variable domain (other parts from reference TRBV15 and TRBJ2-5): DAMVIQNPRYQVTQFGKPVTLSCSQTLNHNVMYWYQQKSSQAPKLLFHYYDKDFNNEADTPDNFQSRRPNTSFCFLDIRSPGLGDTAMYLCATSRDKGHGQYFGPGTRLLVL.

This chain links TRBV28 with TRBJ2-7, with TRBD1 as a possible D gene (5 bases). The CDR3 sequence is 13 residues long. Germline assignment: CDR1 MDHEN and CDR2 SYDVKM. V lost 6 bases and J 0 bases, leaving 9 bases between the germline ends. This chain's CDR3 is CASRQASSYEQYF. The CDR3 coding sequence is TGTGCCAGCAGACAGGCTTCCTCCTACGAGCAGTACTTC.

V and J are TRBV29-1 and TRBJ2-1, with a possible D match to TRBD2 (7 bases). The CDR3 has 14 amino acids. The ends were cut back, 7 bases at V and 3 bases at J, with 16 bases in the middle. CDR1 and CDR2 (germline): SQVTM, ANQGSEA. The CDR3, as DNA: TGCAGCGCCCATTGGGGGGGGCTCTACAATGAGCAGTTCTTC. Encoded protein: CSAHWGGLYNEQFF.

The chain combines TRBV10-3 with TRBJ1-2, with D tentatively TRBD1 (5 bases). Trimming shortened V by 6 bases and J by 4 bases, and 12 bases separated the two germline ends. Germline V lookup: CDR1 ENHRY, CDR2 SYGVKD. The CDR3 sequence is 13 residues long. The CDR3 coding sequence is TGTGCCATCAGCCCAGACAGAGTCTATGGCTACACCTTC. Its protein product is CAISPDRVYGYTF.

The chain links TRBV6-1 to TRBJ1-5, with TRBD1 matching over 7 bases. Germline V gene lookup returns CDR1 MNHNS and CDR2 SASEGT. The V and J ends lost 2 bases and 6 bases, in that order; junction bases with no gene match: 4. The CDR3 is 14 amino acids. CDR3 sequence: CASSERGRGQPQHF. In DNA, the CDR3 is TGTGCCAGCAGTGAAAGGGGGCGCGGTCAGCCCCAGCATTTT.

The gene calls are TRBV6-5 and TRBJ2-2; 8 bases map to TRBD1. The CDR3 runs to 15 residues. The ends lost 6 bases at V and 7 bases at J; junction bases unmatched: 10. Germline-derived CDR1 and CDR2 are MNHEY and SVGAGI. The CDR3 here is CASSPDRAENGELFF. The DNA of the CDR3 is TGTGCCAGCAGCCCGGACAGGGCGGAGAACGGGGAGCTGTTTTTT.

This clone was seen a single time. Other DNA sequences in this specimen translate into the identical CDR3. CDR3 region: CASGGQGGNQPQHF. The CDR3 DNA is TGTGCCAGCGGGGGACAGGGAGGCAATCAGCCCCAGCATTTT. This chain connects TRBV6-5 to TRBJ1-5; 9 positions agree with TRBD1. J lost 2 bases, V lost 8 bases, and 4 bases had no gene match. This CDR3 has 14 amino acids. Germline V gives CDR1 MNHEY, CDR2 SVGAGI.

V gene TRBV5-8 combines with J gene TRBJ2-2; a weak D match, TRBD1 (5 bases). V was shortened by 6 bases and J by 6 bases, with 12 bases between the two germline ends. CDR1 is SGHTS, CDR2 YDEGEE, per germline. The CDR3 covers 13 residues. The CDR3 DNA sequence: TGTGCCAGCACCCCCAGGGTCCCCGGGGAGCTGTTTTTT. Translated, it gives CASTPRVPGELFF.

This clone appeared a few times. V gene TRBV5-3 combines with J gene TRBJ2-7, with D perhaps TRBD2 (5 bases). TRBV5-3 is marked as an open reading frame, function uncertain. Trimming shortened V by 0 bases and J by 1 base, and 11 bases separated the two germline ends. The CDR3 is 15 amino acids. The CDR3 here is CARSLASEESYEQYF. The CDR3 nucleotides read TGTGCCAGAAGCTTGGCCTCGGAGGAATCCTACGAGCAGTACTTC.

This clone was counted between two and nine times. The rearrangement uses TRBV11-2 and TRBJ2-7; 8 bases map to TRBD1. CDR1 and CDR2 (germline): SGHAT, FQNNGV. The CDR3 is 16 residues long. With V trimmed by 4 bases and J by 0 bases, 8 bases remained unmatched. The CDR3 DNA reads as TGTGCCAGCAGCTCAGGTCCAGGGGGCGACTCCTACGAGCAGTACTTC. This sequence encodes CASSSGPGGDSYEQYF.

The chain links TRBV18 to TRBJ2-3; 13 nucleotides agree with TRBD2. The V gene's germline CDR1 is KGHSH and CDR2 LQKENI. This CDR3 spans 18 amino acids. Losses at the gene ends were 3 bases for V and 6 bases for J; bases not matched to a gene: 12. The CDR3 reads CASSPGLAGRLRRDTQYF. For the CDR3, the DNA is TGTGCCAGCTCACCGGGACTAGCGGGGCGACTCCGGAGGGATACGCAGTATTTT.

The chain uses TRBV2 and TRBJ1-3, with unresolved D. Germline CDR1 SNHLY, CDR2 FYNNEI. The CDR3 has 15 residues. Trimming removed 3 bases from V and 0 bases from J, with 9 bases in between. CDR3 region: CASSEVPRSGNTIYF. The CDR3 nucleotides read TGTGCCAGCAGTGAGGTGCCGCGCTCTGGAAACACCATATATTTT.

This clone showed up just a few times. The chain combines TRBV6-1 with TRBJ2-1, with 9 bases aligning to TRBD2. V trimming: 4 bases; J trimming: 2 bases; junction bases outside the gene matches: 9. The CDR3 sequence is 17 residues long. Per germline, CDR1 MNHNS and CDR2 SASEGT. In DNA form, the CDR3 reads TGTGCCAGCAGTGGAATTCGGAGCGGGGGGACCTACAATGAGCAGTTCTTC. It encodes CASSGIRSGGTYNEQFF.